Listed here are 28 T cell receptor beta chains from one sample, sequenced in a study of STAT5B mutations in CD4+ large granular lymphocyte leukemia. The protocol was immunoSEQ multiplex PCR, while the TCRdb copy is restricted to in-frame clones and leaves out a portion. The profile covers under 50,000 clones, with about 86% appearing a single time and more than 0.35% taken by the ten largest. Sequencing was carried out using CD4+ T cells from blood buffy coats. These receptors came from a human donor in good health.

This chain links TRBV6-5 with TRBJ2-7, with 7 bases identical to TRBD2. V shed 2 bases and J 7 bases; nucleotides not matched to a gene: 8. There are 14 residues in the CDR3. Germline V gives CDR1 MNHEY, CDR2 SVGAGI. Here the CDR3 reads CASSYRVIGREQYF. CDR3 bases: TGTGCCAGCAGTTACAGGGTGATCGGGAGGGAGCAGTACTTC.

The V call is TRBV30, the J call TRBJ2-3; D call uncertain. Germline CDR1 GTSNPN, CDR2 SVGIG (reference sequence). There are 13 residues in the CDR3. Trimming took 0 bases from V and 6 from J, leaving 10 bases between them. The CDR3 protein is CAWSVGGADTQYF. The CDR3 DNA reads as TGTGCCTGGAGTGTGGGCGGTGCGGATACGCAGTATTTT.

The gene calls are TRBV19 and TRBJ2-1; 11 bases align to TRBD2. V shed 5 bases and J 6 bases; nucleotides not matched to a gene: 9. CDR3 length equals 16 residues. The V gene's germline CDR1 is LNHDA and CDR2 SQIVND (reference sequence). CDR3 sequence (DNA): TGTGCCAGTAGTTCCCATGGACTAGCGGGTGGCAATGAGCAGTTCTTC. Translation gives CASSSHGLAGGNEQFF. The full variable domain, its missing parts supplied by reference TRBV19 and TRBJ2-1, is DGGITQSPKYLFRKEGQNVTLSCEQNLNHDAMYWYRQDPGQGLRLIYYSQIVNDFQKGDIAEGYSVSREKKESFPLTVTSAQKNPTAFYLCASSSHGLAGGNEQFFGPGTRLTVL.

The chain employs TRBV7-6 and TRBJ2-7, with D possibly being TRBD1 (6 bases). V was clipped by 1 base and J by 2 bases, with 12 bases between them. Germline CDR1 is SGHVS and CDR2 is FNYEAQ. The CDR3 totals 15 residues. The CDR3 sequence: CASSLDEGVTYEQYF. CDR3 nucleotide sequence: TGTGCCAGCAGCTTAGATGAGGGGGTTACCTACGAGCAGTACTTC.

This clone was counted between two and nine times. The CDR3 spells CASSLATMPSYGYTF. As DNA, the CDR3 is TGTGCCAGCAGCTTAGCGACAATGCCTTCCTATGGCTACACCTTC. The gene calls are TRBV7-9 and TRBJ1-2; no clear D gene. There are 15 residues in the CDR3. V was shortened by 0 bases and J by 4 bases, with 12 bases between the two germline ends. Germline V lookup: CDR1 SEHNR, CDR2 FQNEAQ (reference sequence).

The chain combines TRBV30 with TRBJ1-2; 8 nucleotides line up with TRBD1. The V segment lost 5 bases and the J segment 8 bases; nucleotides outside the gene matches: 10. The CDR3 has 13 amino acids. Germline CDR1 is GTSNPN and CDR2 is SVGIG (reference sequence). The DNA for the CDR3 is TGTGCCTGGGACGAGCAGGGGGCAGGGGGCTACACCTTC. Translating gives CAWDEQGAGGYTF.

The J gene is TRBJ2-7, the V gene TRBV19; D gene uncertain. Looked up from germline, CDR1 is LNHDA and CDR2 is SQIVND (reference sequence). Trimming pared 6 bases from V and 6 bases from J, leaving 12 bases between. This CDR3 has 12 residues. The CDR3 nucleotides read TGTGCCAGTAGGAATCGCGAAGGCGAGCAGTACTTC. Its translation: CASRNREGEQYF.

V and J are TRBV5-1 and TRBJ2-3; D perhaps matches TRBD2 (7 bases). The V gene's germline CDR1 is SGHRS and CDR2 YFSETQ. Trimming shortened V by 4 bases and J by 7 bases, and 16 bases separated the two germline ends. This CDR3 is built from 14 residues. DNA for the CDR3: TGCGCCAGCAGCGAGCTTGGGAGGGGGAATACGCAGTATTTT. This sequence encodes CASSELGRGNTQYF.

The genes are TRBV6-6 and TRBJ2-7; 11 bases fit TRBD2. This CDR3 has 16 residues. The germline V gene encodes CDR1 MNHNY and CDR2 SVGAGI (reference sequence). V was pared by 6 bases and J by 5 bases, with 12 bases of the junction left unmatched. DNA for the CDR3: TGTGCCAGCAGGCACGGACTAGCGGGCGTGGGCGACGAGCAGTACTTC. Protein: CASRHGLAGVGDEQYF.

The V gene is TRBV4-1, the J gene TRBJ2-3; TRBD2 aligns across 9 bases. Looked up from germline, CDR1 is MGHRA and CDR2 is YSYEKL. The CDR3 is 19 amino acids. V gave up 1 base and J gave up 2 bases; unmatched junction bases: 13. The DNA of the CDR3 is TGCGCCAGCAGCCAAGGTTCGATTGGCAGCGGGAGGCCCACAGATACGCAGTATTTT. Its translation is CASSQGSIGSGRPTDTQYF.

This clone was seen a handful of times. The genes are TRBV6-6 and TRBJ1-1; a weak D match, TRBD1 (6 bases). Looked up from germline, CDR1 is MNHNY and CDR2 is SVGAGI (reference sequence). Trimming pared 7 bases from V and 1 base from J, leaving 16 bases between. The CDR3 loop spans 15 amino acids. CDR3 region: CASTTQGSGNTEAFF. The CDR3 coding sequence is TGTGCCAGCACTACACAGGGATCAGGGAACACTGAAGCTTTCTTT.

The CDR3 DNA reads as TGCGCCAGCACGGGACAGATAGATCAGCCCCAGCATTTT. Its translation is CASTGQIDQPQHF. The V gene is TRBV10-2, the J gene TRBJ1-5; TRBD1 matches 7 bases. The CDR3 contains 13 residues. The V and J ends lost 7 bases and 5 bases, in that order; junction bases with no gene match: 5. Germline CDR1 WSHSY, CDR2 SAAADI.

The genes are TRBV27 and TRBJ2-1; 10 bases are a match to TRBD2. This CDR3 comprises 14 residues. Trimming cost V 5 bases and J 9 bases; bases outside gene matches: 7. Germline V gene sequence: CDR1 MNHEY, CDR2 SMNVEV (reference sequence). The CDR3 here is CASSEAGGPAEQFF. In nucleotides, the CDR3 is TGTGCCAGCAGTGAAGCGGGAGGGCCGGCTGAGCAGTTCTTC.

CDR3 DNA sequence: TGTGCCAGCAGCTTCCCTAGCGGGAGGGGGGATACGCAGTATTTT. Protein sequence: CASSFPSGRGDTQYF. The gene calls are TRBV13 and TRBJ2-3; 12 positions agree with TRBD2. The trim removed 3 bases at V and 6 bases at J, leaving 4 bases unmatched. The CDR3 has 15 amino acids. From germline, CDR1 is PRHDT and CDR2 FYEKMQ (reference sequence).

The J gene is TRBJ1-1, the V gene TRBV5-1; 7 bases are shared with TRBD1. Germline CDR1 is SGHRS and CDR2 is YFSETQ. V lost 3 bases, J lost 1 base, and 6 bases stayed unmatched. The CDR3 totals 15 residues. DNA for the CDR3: TGCGCCAGCAGCTCGAGGGACAGCTGGAACACTGAAGCTTTCTTT. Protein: CASSSRDSWNTEAFF.

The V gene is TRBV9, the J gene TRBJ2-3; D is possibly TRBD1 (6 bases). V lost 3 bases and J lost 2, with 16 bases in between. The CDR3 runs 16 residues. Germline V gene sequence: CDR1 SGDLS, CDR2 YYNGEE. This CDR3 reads CASSEKDRQPTDTQYF. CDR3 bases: TGTGCCAGCAGCGAAAAGGACAGACAACCCACAGATACGCAGTATTTT. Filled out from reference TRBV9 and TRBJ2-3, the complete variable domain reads DSGVTQTPKHLITATGQRVTLRCSPRSGDLSVYWYQQSLDQGLQFLIQYYNGEERAKGNILERFSAQQFPDLHSELNLSSLELGDSALYFCASSEKDRQPTDTQYFGPGTRLTVL.

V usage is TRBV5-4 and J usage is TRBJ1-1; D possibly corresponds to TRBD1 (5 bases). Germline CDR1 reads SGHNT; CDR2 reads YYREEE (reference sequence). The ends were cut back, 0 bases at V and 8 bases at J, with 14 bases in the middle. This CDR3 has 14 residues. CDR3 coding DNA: TGTGCCAGCAGCTTGGATTTATCGGGGGGAGAAGCTTTCTTT. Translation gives CASSLDLSGGEAFF.

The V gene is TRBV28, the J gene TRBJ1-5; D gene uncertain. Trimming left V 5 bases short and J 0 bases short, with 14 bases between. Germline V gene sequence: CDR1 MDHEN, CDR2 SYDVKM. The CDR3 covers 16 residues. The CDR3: CASSPLFKLSNQPQHF. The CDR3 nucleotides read TGTGCCAGCAGTCCCCTCTTCAAGCTTAGCAATCAGCCCCAGCATTTT.

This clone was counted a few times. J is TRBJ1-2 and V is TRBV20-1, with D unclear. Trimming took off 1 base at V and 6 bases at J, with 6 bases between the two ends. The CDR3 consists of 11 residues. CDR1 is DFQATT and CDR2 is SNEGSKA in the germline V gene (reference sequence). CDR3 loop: CSARARHGYTF. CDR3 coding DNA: TGCAGTGCTAGAGCTCGACATGGCTACACCTTC.

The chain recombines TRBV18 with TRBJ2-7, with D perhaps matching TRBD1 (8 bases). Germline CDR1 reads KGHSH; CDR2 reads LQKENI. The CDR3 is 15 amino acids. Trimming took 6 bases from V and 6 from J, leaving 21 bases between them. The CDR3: CASSQTGGGLGEQYF. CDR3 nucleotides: TGTGCCAGCTCCCAAACAGGGGGGGGGCTCGGCGAGCAGTACTTC.

The DNA for the CDR3 is TGTGCCAGCAGCCGTAACGTAAATTCACCCCTCCACTTT. Protein sequence: CASSRNVNSPLHF. This chain uses TRBV7-3 with TRBJ1-6; D not certain. The germline CDR1 and CDR2 sequences are SGHTA and FQGTGA. The CDR3 runs to 13 residues. Trimming shortened V by 5 bases and J by 7 bases, and 9 bases separated the two germline ends.

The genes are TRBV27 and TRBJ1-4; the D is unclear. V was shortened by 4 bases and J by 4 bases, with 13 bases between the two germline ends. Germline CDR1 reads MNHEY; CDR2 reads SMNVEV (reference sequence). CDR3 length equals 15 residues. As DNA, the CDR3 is TGTGCCAGCAGTTACGAGGGCCGACTTAATGAAAAACTGTTTTTT. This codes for CASSYEGRLNEKLFF. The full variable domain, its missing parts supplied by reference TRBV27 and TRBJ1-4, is EAQVTQNPRYLITVTGKKLTVTCSQNMNHEYMSWYRQDPGLGLRQIYYSMNVEVTDKGDVPEGYKVSRKEKRNFPLILESPSPNQTSLYFCASSYEGRLNEKLFFGSGTQLSVL.

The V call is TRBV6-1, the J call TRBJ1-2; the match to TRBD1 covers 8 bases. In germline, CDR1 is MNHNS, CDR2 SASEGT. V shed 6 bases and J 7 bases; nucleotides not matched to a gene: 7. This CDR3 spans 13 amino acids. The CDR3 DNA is TGTGCCAGCAGATCGACCCAGGGGGCTGGCTACACCTTC. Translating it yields CASRSTQGAGYTF.

CDR3 DNA: TGTGCCAGCAGCCAAGTGGGGGGTCCTGCTTTCTTT. This sequence encodes CASSQVGGPAFF. This chain links TRBV14 with TRBJ1-1; D might be TRBD1 (5 bases). The germline gives CDR1 SGHDN, CDR2 FVKESK. V lost 1 base to trimming and J lost 11 bases, with 11 bases between them. The CDR3 has 12 amino acids.

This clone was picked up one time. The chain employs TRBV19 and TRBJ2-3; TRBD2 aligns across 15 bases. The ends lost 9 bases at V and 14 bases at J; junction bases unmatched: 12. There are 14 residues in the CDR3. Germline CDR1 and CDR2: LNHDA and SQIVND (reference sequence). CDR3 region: CASSPGLAGGPPYF. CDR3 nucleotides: TGTGCCAGCTCTCCGGGACTAGCGGGAGGACCCCCGTATTTT.

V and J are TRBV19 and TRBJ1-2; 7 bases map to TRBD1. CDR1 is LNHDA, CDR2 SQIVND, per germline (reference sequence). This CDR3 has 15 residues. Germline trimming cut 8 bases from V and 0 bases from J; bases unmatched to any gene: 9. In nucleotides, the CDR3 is TGTGCCAGTTTTCCAGGGGGGAACCCTAACTATGGCTACACCTTC. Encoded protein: CASFPGGNPNYGYTF.

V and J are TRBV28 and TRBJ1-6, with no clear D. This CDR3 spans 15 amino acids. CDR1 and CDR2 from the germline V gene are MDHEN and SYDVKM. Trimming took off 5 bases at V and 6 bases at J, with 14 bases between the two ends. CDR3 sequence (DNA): TGTGCCAGCAGTCCCGAAGGCACGGGTAATTCACCCCTCCACTTT. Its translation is CASSPEGTGNSPLHF.

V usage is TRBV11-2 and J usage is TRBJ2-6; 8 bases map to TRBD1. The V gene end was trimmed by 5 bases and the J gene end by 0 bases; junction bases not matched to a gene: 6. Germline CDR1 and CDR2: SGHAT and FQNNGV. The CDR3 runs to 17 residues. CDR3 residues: CASSPTGGHSGANVLTF. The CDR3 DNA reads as TGTGCCAGCAGCCCTACAGGGGGGCACTCTGGGGCCAACGTCCTGACTTTC.